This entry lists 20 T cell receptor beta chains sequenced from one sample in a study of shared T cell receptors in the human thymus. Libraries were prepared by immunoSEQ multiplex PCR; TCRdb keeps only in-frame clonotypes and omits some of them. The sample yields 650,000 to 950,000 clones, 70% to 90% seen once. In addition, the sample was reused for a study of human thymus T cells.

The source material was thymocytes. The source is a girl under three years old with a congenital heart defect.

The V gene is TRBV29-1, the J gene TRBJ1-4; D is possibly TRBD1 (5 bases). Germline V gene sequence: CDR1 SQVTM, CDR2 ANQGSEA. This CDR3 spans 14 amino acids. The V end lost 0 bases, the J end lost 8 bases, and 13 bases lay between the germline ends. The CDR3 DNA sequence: TGCAGCGTTGAAGATGGGGCAGGAGACGAAAAACTGTTTTTT. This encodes CSVEDGAGDEKLFF.

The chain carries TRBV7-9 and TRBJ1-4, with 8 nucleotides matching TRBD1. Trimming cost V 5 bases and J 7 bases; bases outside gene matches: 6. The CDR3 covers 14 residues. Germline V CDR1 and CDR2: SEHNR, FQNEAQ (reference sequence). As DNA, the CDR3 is TGTGCCAGCAGCCCCAGGGGGCGCGTTGAAAAACTGTTTTTT. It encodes CASSPRGRVEKLFF. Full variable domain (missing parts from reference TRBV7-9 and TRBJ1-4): DTGVSQNPRHKITKRGQNVTFRCDPISEHNRLYWYRQTLGQGPEFLTYFQNEAQLEKSRLLSDRFSAERPKGSFSTLEIQRTEQGDSAMYLCASSPRGRVEKLFFGSGTQLSVL.

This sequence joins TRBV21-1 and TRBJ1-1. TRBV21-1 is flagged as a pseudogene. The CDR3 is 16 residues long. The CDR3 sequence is CASSKGRDGENTEAFF. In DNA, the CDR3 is TGTGCCAGCAGCAAAGGGAGGGATGGTGAGAACACTGAAGCTTTCTTT.

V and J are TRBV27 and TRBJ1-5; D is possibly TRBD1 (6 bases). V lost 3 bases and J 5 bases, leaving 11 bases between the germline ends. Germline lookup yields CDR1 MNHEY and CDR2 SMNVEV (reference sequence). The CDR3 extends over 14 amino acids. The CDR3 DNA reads TGTGCCAGCAGTTTGGGAGGGGGGTATCAGCCCCAGCATTTT. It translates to CASSLGGGYQPQHF.

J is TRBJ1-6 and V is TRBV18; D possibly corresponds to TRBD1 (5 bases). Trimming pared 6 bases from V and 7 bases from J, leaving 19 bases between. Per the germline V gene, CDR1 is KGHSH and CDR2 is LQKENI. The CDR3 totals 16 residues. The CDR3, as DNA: TGTGCCAGCTCCCCCAATAGACAGCATCAAAATTCACCCCTCCACTTT. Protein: CASSPNRQHQNSPLHF.

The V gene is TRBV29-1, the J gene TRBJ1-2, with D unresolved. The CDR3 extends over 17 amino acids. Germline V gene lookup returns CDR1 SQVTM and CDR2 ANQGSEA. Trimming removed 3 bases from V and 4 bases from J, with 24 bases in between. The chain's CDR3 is CSVDTRGKGWRTYGYTF. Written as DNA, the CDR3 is TGCAGCGTTGATACCCGCGGAAAGGGATGGAGGACCTATGGCTACACCTTC.

CDR3: CASSQDRGPTEAFF. In DNA form, the CDR3 reads TGTGCCAGCAGCCAAGATCGAGGGCCCACTGAAGCTTTCTTT. The J gene is TRBJ1-1, the V gene TRBV14; D unresolved. The CDR3 loop spans 14 amino acids. Trimming stripped 0 bases from V and 4 bases from J, with 9 bases between. Per germline, CDR1 SGHDN and CDR2 FVKESK.

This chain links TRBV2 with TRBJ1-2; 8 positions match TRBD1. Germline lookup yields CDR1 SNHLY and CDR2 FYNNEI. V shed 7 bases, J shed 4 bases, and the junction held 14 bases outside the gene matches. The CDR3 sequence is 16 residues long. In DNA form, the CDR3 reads TGTGCCAGCACACTCTCTACTGGACAGGGCCTCTATGGCTACACCTTC. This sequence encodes CASTLSTGQGLYGYTF.

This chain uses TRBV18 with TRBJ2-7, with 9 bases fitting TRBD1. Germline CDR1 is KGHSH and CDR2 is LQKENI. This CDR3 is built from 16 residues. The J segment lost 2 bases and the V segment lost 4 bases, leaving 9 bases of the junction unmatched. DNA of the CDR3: TGTGCCAGCTCACGCAAGCCGGGACAGGGCACCTACGAGCAGTACTTC. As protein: CASSRKPGQGTYEQYF.

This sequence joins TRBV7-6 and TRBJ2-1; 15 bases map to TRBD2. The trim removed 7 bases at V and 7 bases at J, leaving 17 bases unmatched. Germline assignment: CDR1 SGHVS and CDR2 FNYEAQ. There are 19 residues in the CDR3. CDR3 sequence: CASIPSTGRTSGGVNEQFF. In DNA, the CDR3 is TGTGCCAGCATACCTTCGACAGGCCGGACTAGCGGGGGGGTAAATGAGCAGTTCTTC.

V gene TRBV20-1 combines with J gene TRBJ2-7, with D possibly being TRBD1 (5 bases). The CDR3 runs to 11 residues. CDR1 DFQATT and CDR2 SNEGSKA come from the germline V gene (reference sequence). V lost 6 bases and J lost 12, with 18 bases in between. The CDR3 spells CSAKTRVGWYF. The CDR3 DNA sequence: TGCAGTGCAAAGACCAGGGTCGGGTGGTACTTC.

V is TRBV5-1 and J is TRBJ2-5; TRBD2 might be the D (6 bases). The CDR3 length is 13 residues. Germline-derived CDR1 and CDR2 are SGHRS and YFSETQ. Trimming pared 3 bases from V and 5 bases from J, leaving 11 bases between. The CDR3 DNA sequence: TGCGCCAGCAGCTCGGGACTTCAGGAGACCCAGTACTTC. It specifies CASSSGLQETQYF.

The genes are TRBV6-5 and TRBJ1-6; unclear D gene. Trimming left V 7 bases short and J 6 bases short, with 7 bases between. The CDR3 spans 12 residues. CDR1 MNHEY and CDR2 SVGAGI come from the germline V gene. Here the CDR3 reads CASKQLNSPLHF. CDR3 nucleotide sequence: TGTGCCAGCAAACAGCTTAATTCACCCCTCCACTTT.

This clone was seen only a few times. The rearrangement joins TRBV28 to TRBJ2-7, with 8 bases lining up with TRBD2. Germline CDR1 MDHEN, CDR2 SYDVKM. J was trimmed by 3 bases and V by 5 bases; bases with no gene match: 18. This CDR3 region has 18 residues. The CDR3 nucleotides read TGTGCCAGCAGTAGAACTATAGCGGGGTCAACGTTTAACTACGAGCAGTACTTC. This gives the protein CASSRTIAGSTFNYEQYF.

CDR3 loop: CASSQLPGQGARGQPQHF. DNA for the CDR3: TGCGCCAGCAGCCAACTACCGGGACAGGGGGCGCGGGGTCAGCCCCAGCATTTT. This chain joins TRBV4-1 and TRBJ1-5, with 12 bases fitting TRBD1. Losses at the gene ends were 2 bases for V and 6 bases for J; bases not matched to a gene: 11. Germline V CDR1 and CDR2: MGHRA, YSYEKL. The CDR3 consists of 18 residues.

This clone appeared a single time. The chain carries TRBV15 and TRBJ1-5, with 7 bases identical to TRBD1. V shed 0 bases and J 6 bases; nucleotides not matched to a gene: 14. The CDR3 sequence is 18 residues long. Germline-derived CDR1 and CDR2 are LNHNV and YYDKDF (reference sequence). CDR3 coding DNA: TGTGCCACCAGCAGAGATAAAGGTGTTGGGACAGCGACTCAGCCCCAGCATTTT. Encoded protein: CATSRDKGVGTATQPQHF. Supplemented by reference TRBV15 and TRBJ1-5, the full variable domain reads DAMVIQNPRYQVTQFGKPVTLSCSQTLNHNVMYWYQQKSSQAPKLLFHYYDKDFNNEADTPDNFQSRRPNTSFCFLDIRSPGLGDTAMYLCATSRDKGVGTATQPQHFGDGTRLSIL.

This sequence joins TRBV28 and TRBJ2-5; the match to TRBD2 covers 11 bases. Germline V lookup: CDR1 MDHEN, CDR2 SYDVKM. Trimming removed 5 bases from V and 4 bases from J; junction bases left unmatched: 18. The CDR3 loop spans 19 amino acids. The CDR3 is CASSHESLYLAGGPETQYF. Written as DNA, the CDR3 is TGTGCCAGCAGTCACGAATCTTTGTATCTAGCGGGGGGCCCAGAGACCCAGTACTTC.

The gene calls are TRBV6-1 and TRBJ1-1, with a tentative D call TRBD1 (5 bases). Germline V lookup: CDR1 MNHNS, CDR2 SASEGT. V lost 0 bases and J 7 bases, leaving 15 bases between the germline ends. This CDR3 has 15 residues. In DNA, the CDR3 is TGTGCCAGCAGTGAAGCGGTTGGGGCATCTGATGAAGCTTTCTTT. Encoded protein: CASSEAVGASDEAFF.

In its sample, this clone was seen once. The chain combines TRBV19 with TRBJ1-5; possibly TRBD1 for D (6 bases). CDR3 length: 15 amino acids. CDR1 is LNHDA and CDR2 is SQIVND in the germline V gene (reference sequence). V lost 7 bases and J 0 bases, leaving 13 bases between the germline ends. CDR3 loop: CASMQGYYSNQPQHF. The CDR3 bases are TGTGCCAGTATGCAGGGGTACTATAGCAATCAGCCCCAGCATTTT.

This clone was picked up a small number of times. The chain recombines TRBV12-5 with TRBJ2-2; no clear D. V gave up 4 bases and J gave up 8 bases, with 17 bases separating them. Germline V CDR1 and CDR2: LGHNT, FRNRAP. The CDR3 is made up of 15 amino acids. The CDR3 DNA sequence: TGTGCTAGTGGTTCGCTCAGTATTCCGAGGGGGGAGCTGTTTTTT. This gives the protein CASGSLSIPRGELFF.